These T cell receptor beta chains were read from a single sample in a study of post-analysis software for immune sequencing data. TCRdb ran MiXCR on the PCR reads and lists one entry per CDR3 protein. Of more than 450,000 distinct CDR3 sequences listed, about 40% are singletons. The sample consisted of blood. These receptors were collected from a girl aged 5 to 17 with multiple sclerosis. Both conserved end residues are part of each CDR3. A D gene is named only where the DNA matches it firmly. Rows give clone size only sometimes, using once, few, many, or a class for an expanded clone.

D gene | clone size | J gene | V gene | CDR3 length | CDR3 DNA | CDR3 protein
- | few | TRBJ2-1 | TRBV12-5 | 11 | TGTGCTAGTGGTTCGGCCAATGAGCAGTTCTTC | CASGSANEQFF
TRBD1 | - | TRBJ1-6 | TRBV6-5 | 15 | TGTGCCAGCAGCCCGGGACAGGGGGCTTTGTCACCCCTCCACTTT | CASSPGQGALSPLHF
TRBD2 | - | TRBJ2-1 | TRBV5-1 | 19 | TGCGCCAGCAGCTTGAGGGCTAGCGGAGATCATGACTCCTACAATGAGCAGTTCTTC | CASSLRASGDHDSYNEQFF
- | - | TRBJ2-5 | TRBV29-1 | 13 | TGCAGCGTTGCGAGGGGCGGTGAGGAGACCCAGTACTTC | CSVARGGEETQYF
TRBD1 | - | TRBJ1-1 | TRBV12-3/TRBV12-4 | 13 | TGTGCCAGCAGACTGACTCAGGGGGCTGAAGCTTTCTTT | CASRLTQGAEAFF
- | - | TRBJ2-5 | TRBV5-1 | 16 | TGCGCCAGCAGCTTGGGGACCGGTGGGGCAGGTGAGACCCAGTACTTC | CASSLGTGGAGETQYF
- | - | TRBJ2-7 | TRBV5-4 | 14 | TGTGCCAGCAGCCCCCAGGGACTCGCCTACGAGCAGTACTTC | CASSPQGLAYEQYF
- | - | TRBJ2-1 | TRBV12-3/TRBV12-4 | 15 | TGTGCCAGCAGAAGGGGTCGTACAGAGAACAATGAGCAGTTCTTC | CASRRGRTENNEQFF
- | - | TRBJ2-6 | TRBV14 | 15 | TGTGCCAGCAGCCAAGGAATCTCTGGGGCCAACGTCCTGACTTTC | CASSQGISGANVLTF
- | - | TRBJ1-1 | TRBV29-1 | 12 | TGCAGCGCCGGGACCGTGAACACTGAAGCTTTCTTT | CSAGTVNTEAFF
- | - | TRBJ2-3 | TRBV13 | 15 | TGTGCCAGCAGCCCTGAATCTCCGAGCGCAGATACGCAGTATTTT | CASSPESPSADTQYF
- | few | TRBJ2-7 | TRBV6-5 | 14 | TGTGCCAGCACCCCGACTAGACAGGCCTACGAGCAGTACTTC | CASTPTRQAYEQYF
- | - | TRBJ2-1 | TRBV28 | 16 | TGTGCCAGCAGTTTGCGGGCAGGGGAAGGCTACAATGAGCAGTTCTTC | CASSLRAGEGYNEQFF
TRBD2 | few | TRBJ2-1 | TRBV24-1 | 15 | TGCGCCACCAGTTCTCCTAGCGGGTCCTACAATGAGCAGTTCTTC | CATSSPSGSYNEQFF
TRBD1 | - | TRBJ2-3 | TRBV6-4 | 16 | TGTGCCAGCAGTGCCTCCCGGGACAGGGGCCCGGATACGCAGTATTTT | CASSASRDRGPDTQYF
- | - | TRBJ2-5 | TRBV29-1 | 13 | TGCAGCGGAAAAGGGGTATTAGGGGAGACCCAGTACTTC | CSGKGVLGETQYF
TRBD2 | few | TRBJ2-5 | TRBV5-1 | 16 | TGCGCCAGCGGTCCGGGACTAGTGGTGACAGAAGAGACCCAGTACTTC | CASGPGLVVTEETQYF
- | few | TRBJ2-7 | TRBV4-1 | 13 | TGCGCCTGCAGCCTTTTCCCGCTCTACGAGCAGTACTTC | CACSLFPLYEQYF
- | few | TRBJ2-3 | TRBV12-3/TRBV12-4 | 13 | TGTGCCAGCAGTTTCCGGGAGCGCGATACGCAGTATTTT | CASSFRERDTQYF
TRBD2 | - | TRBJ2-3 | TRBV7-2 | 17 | TGTGCCAGCAGCTTGGTACTAGCGGGGGGGCAAGGAGATACGCAGTATTTT | CASSLVLAGGQGDTQYF
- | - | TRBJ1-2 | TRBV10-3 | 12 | TGTGCCATCAGTGAGTCAGGGGTCGGCTACACCTTC | CAISESGVGYTF
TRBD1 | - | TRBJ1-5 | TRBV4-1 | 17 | TGCGCCAGCAGCCGAGGTACAGGGGCGGGTGGCAATCAGCCCCAGCATTTT | CASSRGTGAGGNQPQHF
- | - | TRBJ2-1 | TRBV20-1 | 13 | TGCAGTGCCAGCACCCGGGCTCCCAATGAGCAGTTCTTC | CSASTRAPNEQFF
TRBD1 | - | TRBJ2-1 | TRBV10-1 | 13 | TGCGCCAGCAGCGAGGACAGGGGCGATGAGCAGTTCTTC | CASSEDRGDEQFF
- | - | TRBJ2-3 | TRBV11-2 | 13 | TGTGCCAGCAGCTTAGATGCATTAGATACGCAGTATTTT | CASSLDALDTQYF
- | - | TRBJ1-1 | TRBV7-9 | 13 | TGTGCCAGCACTAGAGGGGGTCGAACTGAAGCTTTCTTT | CASTRGGRTEAFF